The T cell receptor beta chain described here comes from a study of identical twins. Study-wide findings and caveats: The same donors were not followed; conclusions instead depended on cross-sectional statistical analysis.

MiXCR, applied by TCRdb to the 5' RACE reads, yields one record per CDR3 protein. The repertoire holds 700,000 to 950,000 distinct CDR3 sequences, about 12% seen once, with 1.5% to 2% in the top ten. Comments on this clonotype: Antigen unknown.

The sample also formed part of further work on yellow fever vaccine responses in identical twins.

This sequence originates from a woman aged 18-30 years in good health. The sample was PBMCs.

The CDR3 region is CSVVGVSGRPRLSYEQYF. The DNA of the CDR3 is TGCAGCGTTGTGGGAGTTAGCGGGAGGCCGAGACTAAGTTACGAGCAGTACTTC. The chain combines TRBV29-1 with TRBJ2-7, with 10 bases that match TRBD2. The CDR3 runs to 18 residues. Germline V gives CDR1 SQVTM, CDR2 ANQGSEA. Germline trimming cut 4 bases from V and 4 bases from J; bases unmatched to any gene: 19.